This T cell receptor (beta chain) derives from a study of PD-1 blockade in classical Hodgkin lymphoma. For this clone: Its antigen is unidentified.

Profiled with immunoSEQ multiplex PCR; TCRdb holds only in-frame clones, not every one. This sample yields about 41,000 clones, of which roughly 70% are seen a single time; 20% to 25% belongs to the top ten. In every patient, relapse followed autologous stem cell transplantation, while exposure to brentuximab vedotin differed. This CDR3 has 14 amino acids. V lost 2 bases, J lost 4 bases, and 11 bases lay in between. Germline CDR1 SEHNR, CDR2 FQNEAQ (reference sequence). Findings and limits, study-wide: Relative to healthy donors, newly diagnosed patients reportedly had lower baseline TCR diversity, which was reported as lower still in relapsed/refractory patients.

Sequencing used peripheral blood mononuclear cells (PBMCs), obtained at baseline. The clonotype comes from a human donor with classical Hodgkin lymphoma. This chain connects TRBV7-9 to TRBJ1-2; D gene unclear. The CDR3: CASSLSGFPYGYTF. The CDR3 DNA reads as TGTGCCAGCAGCTTATCGGGGTTTCCCTATGGCTACACCTTC.